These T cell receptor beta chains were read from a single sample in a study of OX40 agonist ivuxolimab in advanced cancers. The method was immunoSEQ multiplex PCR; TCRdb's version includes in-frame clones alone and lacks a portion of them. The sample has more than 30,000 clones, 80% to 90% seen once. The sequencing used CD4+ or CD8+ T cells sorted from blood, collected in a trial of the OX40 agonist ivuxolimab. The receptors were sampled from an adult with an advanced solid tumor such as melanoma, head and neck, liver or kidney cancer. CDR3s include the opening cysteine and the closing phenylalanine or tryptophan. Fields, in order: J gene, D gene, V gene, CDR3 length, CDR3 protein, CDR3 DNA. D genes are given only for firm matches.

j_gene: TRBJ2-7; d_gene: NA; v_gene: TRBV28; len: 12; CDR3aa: CASSSYIHEQYF; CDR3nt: TGTGCCAGCAGTTCATATATCCACGAGCAGTACTTC
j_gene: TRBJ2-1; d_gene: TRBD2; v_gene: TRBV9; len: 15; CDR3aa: CASSVGSGSINEQFF; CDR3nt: TGTGCCAGCAGCGTAGGAAGCGGGAGCATAAATGAGCAGTTCTTC
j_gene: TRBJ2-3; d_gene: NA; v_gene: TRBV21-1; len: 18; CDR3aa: CASSKDPAGESHTDTQYF; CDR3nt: TGTGCCAGCAGCAAAGATCCAGCGGGAGAGTCCCACACAGATACGCAGTATTTT
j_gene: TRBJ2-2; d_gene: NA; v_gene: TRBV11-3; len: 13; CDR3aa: CASSLDNTGELFF; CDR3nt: TGTGCCAGCAGCTTAGACAACACCGGGGAGCTGTTTTTT
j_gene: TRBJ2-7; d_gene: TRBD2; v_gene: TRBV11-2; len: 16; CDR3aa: CASSSAGTSGIHGQYF; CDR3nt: TGTGCCAGCAGCTCCGCCGGGACTAGCGGGATCCATGGGCAGTACTTC
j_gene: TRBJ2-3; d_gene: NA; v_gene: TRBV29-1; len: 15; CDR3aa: CSVLGDSISTDTQYF; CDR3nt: TGCAGCGTCCTTGGAGACTCGATTAGCACAGATACGCAGTATTTT
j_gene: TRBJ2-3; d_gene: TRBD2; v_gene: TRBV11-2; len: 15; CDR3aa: CASSLGTTEGDTQYF; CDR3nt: TGTGCCAGCAGCCTAGGGACTACAGAAGGAGATACGCAGTATTTT
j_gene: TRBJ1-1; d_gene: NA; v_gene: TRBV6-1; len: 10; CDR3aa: CASRNTEAFF; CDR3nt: TGTGCCAGCCGAAACACTGAAGCTTTCTTT
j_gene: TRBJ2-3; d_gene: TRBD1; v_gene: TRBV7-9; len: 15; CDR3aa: CASSGQGSSTDTQYF; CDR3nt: TGTGCCAGCAGTGGACAGGGTTCTAGCACAGATACGCAGTATTTT
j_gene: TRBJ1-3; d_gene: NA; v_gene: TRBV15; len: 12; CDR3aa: CATSPTGNTIYF; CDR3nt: TGTGCCACCAGCCCAACTGGAAACACCATATATTTT
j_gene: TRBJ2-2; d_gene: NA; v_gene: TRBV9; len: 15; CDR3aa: CASKSSLANTGELFF; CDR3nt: TGTGCCAGCAAAAGCTCTCTCGCGAACACCGGGGAGCTGTTTTTT
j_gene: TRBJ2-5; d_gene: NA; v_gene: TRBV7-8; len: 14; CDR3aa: CASSLGSLIETQYF; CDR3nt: TGTGCCAGCAGCTTAGGTTCCCTCATAGAGACCCAGTACTTC
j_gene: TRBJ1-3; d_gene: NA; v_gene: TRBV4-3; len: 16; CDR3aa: CASSQDRGSSGNTIYF; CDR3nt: TGCGCCAGCAGCCAAGATCGCGGTTCCTCTGGAAACACCATATATTTT
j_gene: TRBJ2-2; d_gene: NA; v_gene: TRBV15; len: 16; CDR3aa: CATSARIRVDTGELFF; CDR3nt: TGTGCCACCAGCGCCCGGATCAGGGTGGACACCGGGGAGCTGTTTTTT
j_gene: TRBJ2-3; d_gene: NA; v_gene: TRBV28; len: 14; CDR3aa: CASSFTDFTDTQYF; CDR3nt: TGTGCCAGCAGTTTCACAGATTTCACAGATACGCAGTATTTT